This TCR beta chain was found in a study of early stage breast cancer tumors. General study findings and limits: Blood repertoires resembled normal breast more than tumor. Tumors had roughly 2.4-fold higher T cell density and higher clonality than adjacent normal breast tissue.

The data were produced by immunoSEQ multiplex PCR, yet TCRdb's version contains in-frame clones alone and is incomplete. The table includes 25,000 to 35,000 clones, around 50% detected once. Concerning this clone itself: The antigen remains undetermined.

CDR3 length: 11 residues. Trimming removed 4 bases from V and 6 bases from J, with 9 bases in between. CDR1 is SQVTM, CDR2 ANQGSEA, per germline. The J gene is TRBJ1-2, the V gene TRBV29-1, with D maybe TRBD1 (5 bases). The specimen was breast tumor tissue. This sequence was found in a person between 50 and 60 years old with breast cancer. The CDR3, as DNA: TGCAGCGTTGGCCAAGGGGATGGCTACACCTTC. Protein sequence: CSVGQGDGYTF.